This T cell receptor beta chain was found in a study of CD8 T cells in Susac syndrome. The V gene's germline CDR1 is DFQATT and CDR2 SNEGSKA (reference sequence). The CDR3 contains 14 residues. Trimming removed 0 bases from V and 3 bases from J; junction bases left unmatched: 4. CD8+ and CD4+ T cells taken from blood had their TCR beta sequenced. With random hexamers, reverse transcription was performed on roughly 0.45 to 1 ug of RNA. TCRdb independently ran MiXCR on the immunoSEQ multiplex PCR reads; one entry per CDR3 protein. The sample has just over 150,000 distinct CDR3 sequences; just under 97% are singletons.

The sample was CD8+ T cells from PBMCs. V is TRBV20-1 and J is TRBJ2-5; the match to TRBD2 covers 7 bases. This receptor was obtained from a human donor with multiple sclerosis. The CDR3 DNA reads as TGCAGTGCTAGAGATCGCGCGGGGGAAGAGACCCAGTACTTC. This gives the protein CSARDRAGEETQYF.